The clone carrying this TCR beta chain appeared a few times. A junction end diverges from the germline sequence, so it may reflect a read error. This sample is part of a study of T cells in Graves' hyperthyroidism and ophthalmopathy. Amplified TCR beta CDR3 regions derived from RNA transcripts. Researchers ran a first-round RT-PCR on the TCR CDR3 using the HTBI primer set. TCRdb ran MiXCR on the multiplex PCR reads and lists one entry per CDR3 protein. The sample has hundreds of thousands of distinct CDR3 sequences, roughly a sixth seen once; the top ten hold roughly a sixth. CDR1 SQVTM and CDR2 ANQGSEA come from the germline V gene. The CDR3 is 13 amino acids. Diagnostic assessment was based on clinical symptoms, serum thyroxine and TRAb, thyroid ultrasound and orbital computed tomography. The PBMCs studied were ones that came from 10 ml fresh peripheral blood.

The V and J genes are TRBV29-1 and TRBJ1-1; perhaps TRBD1 as D (6 bases). The specimen sequenced was blood. This receptor was taken from a woman in her forties or fifties with Graves' hyperthyroidism that later progressed to Graves' ophthalmopathy. The CDR3 reads CSVVRGRATEAFF. The CDR3, as DNA: TGCAGCGTTGTCAGGGGTCGTGCGACTGAGGCTTTCTTT.